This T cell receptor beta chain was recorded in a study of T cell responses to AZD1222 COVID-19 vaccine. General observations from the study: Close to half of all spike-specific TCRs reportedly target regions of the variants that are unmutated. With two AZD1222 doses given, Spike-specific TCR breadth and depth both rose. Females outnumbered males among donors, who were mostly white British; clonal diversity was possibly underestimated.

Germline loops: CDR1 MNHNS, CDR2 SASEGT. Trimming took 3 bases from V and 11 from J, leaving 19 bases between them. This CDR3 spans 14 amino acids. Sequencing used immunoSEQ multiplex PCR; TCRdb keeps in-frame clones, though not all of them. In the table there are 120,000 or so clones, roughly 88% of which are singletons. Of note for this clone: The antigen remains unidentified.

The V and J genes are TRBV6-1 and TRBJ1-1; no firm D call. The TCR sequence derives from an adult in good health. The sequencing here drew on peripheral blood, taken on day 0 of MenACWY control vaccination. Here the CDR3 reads CASSDPPHSSHAFF. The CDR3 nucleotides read TGTGCCAGCAGTGACCCCCCACATTCTTCCCACGCTTTCTTT.